These 11 T cell receptor beta chains were all obtained from the same sample, sequenced in a study of blood T cell repertoires in COVID-19. Assay: immunoSEQ multiplex PCR; the TCRdb copy retains only in-frame clones and omits some. The profile shows about 100,000 clones, approximately 85% of them singletons. The sequenced sample was peripheral blood. The origin of the receptors is a man in his fifties or sixties with acute or convalescent COVID-19.

The chain carries TRBV3-1 (or the pseudogene TRBV3-2) and TRBJ1-2; D gene unclear. In germline, CDR1 is LGHDT, CDR2 YNNKEL (reference sequence). The CDR3 spans 14 residues. Deletions cut 0 bases from V and 4 bases from J, with 9 bases between. CDR3 coding DNA: TGTGCCAGCAGCCAAGATATTGGAGCCTATGGCTACACCTTC. This gives the protein CASSQDIGAYGYTF.

The chain is built from TRBV5-1 and TRBJ1-3; D gene ambiguous. Germline V gene sequence: CDR1 SGHRS, CDR2 YFSETQ. The CDR3 runs 15 residues. V lost 5 bases to trimming and J lost 2 bases, with 14 bases between them. The CDR3 loop reads CASSEWSNAGNTIYF. The CDR3 DNA sequence: TGCGCCAGCAGTGAGTGGTCTAATGCTGGAAACACCATATATTTT. The variable domain in full, completed from reference TRBV5-1 and TRBJ1-3, reads KAGVTQTPRYLIKTRGQQVTLSCSPISGHRSVSWYQQTPGQGLQFLFEYFSETQRNKGNFPGRFSGRQFSNSRSEMNVSTLELGDSALYLCASSEWSNAGNTIYFGEGSWLTVV.

This chain links TRBV27 with TRBJ2-1, with a tentative D call TRBD2 (5 bases). The germline V gene has CDR1 MNHEY and CDR2 SMNVEV (reference sequence). Trimming cost V 2 bases and J 4 bases, with 6 bases left between them. The CDR3 contains 13 residues. In DNA form, the CDR3 reads TGTGCCAGCAGTTTACTAGCTTACAATGAGCAGTTCTTC. Translating gives CASSLLAYNEQFF.

This clone showed up just a few times. The rearrangement uses TRBV27 and TRBJ2-7, with 7 positions matching TRBD1. The CDR3 contains 14 residues. Germline CDR1 reads MNHEY; CDR2 reads SMNVEV (reference sequence). J gave up 3 bases and V 2 bases, and 4 bases lay outside the gene matches. As DNA, the CDR3 is TGTGCCAGCAGTTTAAGAGACAGGGACTACGAGCAGTACTTC. It is translated as CASSLRDRDYEQYF.

The chain couples TRBV12-3 or TRBV12-4 to TRBJ1-1; D is possibly TRBD1 (6 bases). Trimming cost V 4 bases and J 3 bases, with 6 bases left between them. The CDR3 loop spans 12 amino acids. In DNA form, the CDR3 reads TGTGCCAGCAGTTGGACAGACACTGAAGCTTTCTTT. Its translation: CASSWTDTEAFF.

The CDR3 spells CASSFRGQGSYEQYF. CDR3 DNA sequence: TGTGCCAGCAGTTTCAGGGGGCAAGGCTCCTACGAGCAGTACTTC. The V call is TRBV7-2, the J call TRBJ2-7; 8 bases match TRBD1. The J segment lost 0 bases and the V segment lost 6 bases, leaving 7 bases of the junction unmatched. The CDR3 is made up of 15 amino acids. Germline V lookup: CDR1 SGHTA, CDR2 FQGNSA.

This clone was recorded a few times. The chain links TRBV7-3 to TRBJ1-2; D might be TRBD1 (6 bases). Trimming cost V 5 bases and J 4 bases, with 14 bases left between them. Germline values: CDR1 SGHTA, CDR2 FQGTGA. CDR3 length: 14 amino acids. CDR3: CASSHLDSSYGYTF. The CDR3 DNA reads as TGTGCCAGCAGCCATCTGGACAGCAGCTATGGCTACACCTTC.

The rearrangement uses TRBV5-5 and TRBJ1-2; 8 bases align to TRBD1. Germline lookup yields CDR1 SGHKS and CDR2 YYEKEE (reference sequence). The ends lost 3 bases at V and 3 bases at J; junction bases unmatched: 4. The CDR3 is 14 residues long. The chain's CDR3 is CASSSRGQDYGYTF. The DNA of the CDR3 is TGTGCCAGCAGCTCAAGGGGACAGGACTATGGCTACACCTTC.

This chain connects TRBV5-1 to TRBJ1-1; D possibly corresponds to TRBD1 (6 bases). V lost 2 bases, J lost 6 bases, and 14 bases lay in between. Germline CDR1 reads SGHRS; CDR2 reads YFSETQ. There are 14 residues in the CDR3. CDR3 DNA sequence: TGCGCCAGCAGCTTAAGCGCAGGGGTCCCTGAAGCTTTCTTT. It is translated as CASSLSAGVPEAFF.

This chain uses TRBV6-5 with TRBJ2-7; maybe TRBD2 (6 bases). In germline, CDR1 is MNHEY, CDR2 SVGAGI. The CDR3 runs 15 residues. Trimming left V 6 bases short and J 1 base short, with 16 bases between. The CDR3 is CASRPSSARSYEQYF. The CDR3 nucleotides are TGTGCCAGCAGACCCTCTAGCGCTCGGTCCTACGAGCAGTACTTC.

The chain uses TRBV30 and TRBJ2-5, with 11 bases identical to TRBD2. The junction had 5 bases not matched to a gene; V was cut back by 0 bases and J by 5 bases. The CDR3 consists of 15 residues. Per germline, CDR1 GTSNPN and CDR2 SVGIG (reference sequence). CDR3 in amino acids: CAWSVTSGSGETQYF. The CDR3 region has the DNA TGTGCCTGGAGTGTAACTAGCGGGAGCGGGGAGACCCAGTACTTC.